One and the same sample provided the 3 T cell receptor beta chains below, sequenced in a study of T cell repertoires in cytomegalovirus infection. In TCRdb, the reads were re-called with MiXCR into one record per CDR3 protein. The sample carries about 400,000 distinct CDR3 sequences, around a sixth recorded once. Sequencing was performed on PBMCs. The source is a human donor in good health (CMV status not recorded). Some clones in this sample may be carry-over from other donors' samples.

J is TRBJ1-2 and V is TRBV30, with D possibly being TRBD1 (6 bases). The V end was cut by 4 bases, the J end by 4 bases, with 16 bases between. Germline V lookup: CDR1 GTSNPN, CDR2 SVGIG (reference sequence). The CDR3 sequence is 14 residues long. CDR3 sequence: CAWIGQPGGYGYTF. CDR3 in DNA: TGTGCCTGGATCGGACAGCCCGGAGGCTATGGCTACACCTTC.

With respect to this clonotype: Since a much larger clone is just one base distant, this may be a read error. J is TRBJ2-3 and V is TRBV11-2; maybe TRBD2 (6 bases). Germline values: CDR1 SGHAT, CDR2 FQNNGV. V was clipped by 5 bases and J by 2 bases, with 23 bases between them. The CDR3 is made up of 18 amino acids. The CDR3 nucleotides read TGTGCCAGCAGCCCTGGAATCGAGCGGGTGGGGACCACAGATACGCAGTATTTT. Translation gives CASSPGIERVGTTDTQYF.

The count of this clonotype is one. V gene TRBV10-3 combines with J gene TRBJ2-3, with TRBD2 matching 7 bases. The CDR3 spans 14 residues. V shed 7 bases and J 4 bases; nucleotides not matched to a gene: 8. Germline V lookup: CDR1 ENHRY, CDR2 SYGVKD. The CDR3 here is CAITAGEGSDTQYF. The CDR3 nucleotides are TGTGCCATCACGGCGGGGGAGGGATCAGATACGCAGTATTTT.